The sequence of this T cell receptor (beta chain) was determined in a study of T cell repertoires in cytomegalovirus infection. Overall study: Selected CMV epitopes included recently identified HLA-C-restricted ones as well as well-studied HLA-B-restricted ones. Regarding the study as a whole: HLA-C-restricted, CMV-specific TCR beta clonotypes were dominant ex vivo.

In TCRdb, the reads were re-called with MiXCR into one record per CDR3 protein. The sample has roughly 920,000 distinct CDR3 sequences; approximately 30% are singletons. With 7 bases removed from V and 3 bases from J, the gap between germline ends came to 13 bases. From germline, CDR1 is MNHEY and CDR2 SMNVEV (reference sequence). This CDR3 is built from 14 residues. With regard to this clonotype: Its antigen is currently unknown.

The starting material was cultured CD8+ T cells from PBMCs, obtained from culture after CMV antigen stimulation. This sequence joins TRBV27 and TRBJ2-1; D is possibly TRBD1 or TRBD2 (6 bases each). The receptor comes from a human donor in good health (CMV status not recorded). Some clones in this sample may be carry-over from other donors' samples. In DNA form, the CDR3 reads TGTGCCAGCAAACCGGGGGCCTTCTACAATGAGCAGTTCTTC. This codes for CASKPGAFYNEQFF.